This T cell receptor beta chain appears in the sequencing data of a study of T cell repertoires in cytomegalovirus infection. TCRdb re-analysed the reads in MiXCR, keeping a single row per CDR3 protein. Among approximately 600,000 distinct CDR3 sequences listed, almost 40% were seen once. This clonotype came up a few times. What it binds is not known. Trimming took 5 bases from V and 0 from J, leaving 16 bases between them. The V gene's germline CDR1 is SGHTA and CDR2 FQGNSA. The CDR3 totals 17 residues. The source of this sequence is a human donor in good health (CMV status not recorded). Some clones in this sample may be carry-over from other donors' samples. J is TRBJ2-2 and V is TRBV7-2, with TRBD2 as a possible D gene (6 bases). Sequences were derived from cultured PBMCs, sampled from culture after CMV antigen stimulation. The CDR3 is CASSPYRGGANTGELFF. CDR3 coding DNA: TGTGCCAGCAGCCCTTATAGAGGCGGGGCGAACACCGGGGAGCTGTTTTTT.